This T cell receptor beta chain was recovered during a study of cytomegalovirus exposure and HLA in healthy donors. V lost 4 bases and J lost 10, with 8 bases in between. Germline lookup yields CDR1 LNHDA and CDR2 SQIVND (reference sequence). The CDR3 runs to 11 residues. Unrecorded immune exposure was likely among donors, who were nominally healthy when sampled. With 60 Vbeta and 13 Jbeta primers, the PCR was carried out. The protocol was immunoSEQ multiplex PCR, while the TCRdb copy is restricted to in-frame clones and leaves out a portion. The sample shows fewer than 200,000 clones, roughly 65% of them seen only once.

Sequenced sample: PBMCs. The chain carries TRBV19 and TRBJ2-1; the D is unclear. The receptor's source is a woman aged 18-29 years in good health and CMV-seropositive. CDR3 coding DNA: TGTGCCAGTAGTAAAACTCGGGAGCAGTTCTTC. It specifies CASSKTREQFF.